These 31 T cell receptor beta chains were sequenced from one sample in a study of blood T cell repertoires in COVID-19. Produced via immunoSEQ multiplex PCR; TCRdb's table is partial and in-frame only. The data hold fewer than 200,000 clones, with about four fifths observed a single time. What was sequenced was peripheral blood. The source is a man aged 35-49 years who had recovered from COVID-19.

The chain couples TRBV19 to TRBJ1-1; 10 nucleotides match TRBD1. The CDR3 length is 17 residues. Germline-derived CDR1 and CDR2 are LNHDA and SQIVND (reference sequence). The V and J ends lost 2 bases and 5 bases, in that order; junction bases with no gene match: 11. CDR3 residues: CASSIYSWGQGWTEAFF. CDR3 DNA sequence: TGTGCCAGTAGTATATACTCATGGGGACAGGGGTGGACTGAAGCTTTCTTT.

The rearrangement links TRBV4-3 to TRBJ2-5, with 9 bases aligning to TRBD2. Trimming took 0 bases from V and 5 from J; bases not matched to a gene: 13. The CDR3 contains 18 residues. The V gene's germline CDR1 is LGHNA and CDR2 YSLEER. The CDR3 bases are TGCGCCAGCAGCCAAGAACGGATAGCGGGGGCCTCCATGGAGACCCAGTACTTC. This encodes CASSQERIAGASMETQYF.

This rearrangement joins TRBV7-2 to TRBJ2-5, with 12 positions matching TRBD2. V was pared by 2 bases and J by 5 bases, with 3 bases of the junction left unmatched. In germline, CDR1 is SGHTA, CDR2 FQGNSA. This CDR3 region has 15 residues. CDR3 residues: CASSLLAGGLETQYF. The CDR3 DNA reads TGTGCCAGCAGCTTACTAGCGGGGGGGCTCGAGACCCAGTACTTC.

The gene calls are TRBV7-9 and TRBJ2-7; 8 positions agree with TRBD1. Germline lookup yields CDR1 SEHNR and CDR2 FQNEAQ (reference sequence). The CDR3 has 15 amino acids. The V and J ends lost 4 bases and 2 bases, in that order; junction bases with no gene match: 7. CDR3 nucleotides: TGTGCCAGCAGCTCTGACAGGGGCCTAGCCTACGAGCAGTACTTC. This codes for CASSSDRGLAYEQYF.

The chain has TRBV30 and TRBJ1-1; possibly TRBD1 for D (5 bases). CDR3 length equals 14 residues. Germline V lookup: CDR1 GTSNPN, CDR2 SVGIG (reference sequence). The V end lost 5 bases, the J end lost 1 base, and 14 bases lay between the germline ends. CDR3 amino acids: CAWGFGAANTEAFF. Here the CDR3 DNA reads TGTGCCTGGGGCTTTGGGGCGGCGAACACTGAAGCTTTCTTT.

This chain joins TRBV11-3 and TRBJ2-1; D call uncertain. The germline V and J ends were trimmed by 5 bases and 4 bases, with 6 bases remaining between them. Germline CDR1 reads SGHNT; CDR2 reads YENEEA. The CDR3 extends over 12 amino acids. For the CDR3, the DNA is TGTGCCAGCAGCGCCGGTTACAATGAGCAGTTCTTC. It codes for CASSAGYNEQFF.

V gene TRBV28 combines with J gene TRBJ2-1, with TRBD2 matching over 13 bases. This CDR3 has 18 amino acids. V was pared by 4 bases and J by 0 bases, with 6 bases of the junction left unmatched. Germline V lookup: CDR1 MDHEN, CDR2 SYDVKM. The CDR3 here is CASSSPGLAGASYNEQFF. The DNA for the CDR3 is TGTGCCAGCAGTTCTCCCGGACTAGCGGGGGCCTCCTACAATGAGCAGTTCTTC.

The chain joins TRBV6-1 to TRBJ1-6; the D is unclear. The germline V and J ends were trimmed by 2 bases and 4 bases, with 12 bases remaining between them. From germline, CDR1 is MNHNS and CDR2 SASEGT. The CDR3 covers 16 residues. The CDR3 is CASSERRRTYNSPLHF. CDR3 bases: TGTGCCAGCAGTGAAAGAAGACGGACTTATAATTCACCCCTCCACTTT.

J is TRBJ2-7 and V is TRBV7-9; maybe TRBD2 (5 bases). V lost 4 bases to trimming and J lost 3 bases, with 10 bases between them. This CDR3 has 13 residues. Germline CDR1 SEHNR, CDR2 FQNEAQ (reference sequence). This CDR3 reads CASSWQGGYEQYF. The CDR3 coding sequence is TGTGCCAGCAGCTGGCAAGGAGGCTACGAGCAGTACTTC.

V gene TRBV29-1 combines with J gene TRBJ2-3; the match to TRBD2 covers 11 bases. V trimming: 7 bases; J trimming: 3 bases; junction bases outside the gene matches: 6. CDR1 SQVTM and CDR2 ANQGSEA come from the germline V gene. The CDR3 is 14 residues long. Written as DNA, the CDR3 is TGCAGCGCCGTAGCGGGAGGGCCAACAGATACGCAGTATTTT. Encoded protein: CSAVAGGPTDTQYF.

This chain links TRBV2 with TRBJ1-5, with D perhaps TRBD1 (6 bases). The CDR3 runs 15 residues. Trimming took off 6 bases at V and 5 bases at J, with 17 bases between the two ends. Germline assignment: CDR1 SNHLY and CDR2 FYNNEI. The CDR3: CASSDRTPDYQPQHF. Here the CDR3 DNA reads TGTGCCAGCAGCGACAGGACCCCCGACTATCAGCCCCAGCATTTT. Full variable domain (outside the CDR3, taken from reference TRBV2 and TRBJ1-5): EPEVTQTPSHQVTQMGQEVILRCVPISNHLYFYWYRQILGQKVEFLVSFYNNEISEKSEIFDDQFSVERPDGSNFTLKIRSTKLEDSAMYFCASSDRTPDYQPQHFGDGTRLSIL.

DNA of the CDR3: TGTGCCTGGATCGGGACAGGGGCTTACGAGCAGTACTTC. It codes for CAWIGTGAYEQYF. The chain is built from TRBV30 and TRBJ2-7; TRBD1 aligns across 10 bases. Germline V lookup: CDR1 GTSNPN, CDR2 SVGIG (reference sequence). This CDR3 has 13 residues. Trimming at V came to 4 bases and at J to 4 bases, leaving 4 bases not matched to a gene.

This clone was recorded a few times. CDR3 protein: CASSQENSPLHF. CDR3 in DNA: TGTGCCAGCAGCCAAGAGAATTCACCCCTCCACTTT. The genes are TRBV13 and TRBJ1-6; the D is unclear. CDR3 length: 12 amino acids. Germline values: CDR1 PRHDT, CDR2 FYEKMQ (reference sequence). V shed 5 bases and J shed 7 bases, with 6 bases lying between them.

The chain is built from TRBV14 and TRBJ1-1; no firm D call. V was pared by 4 bases and J by 3 bases, with 18 bases between. Looked up from germline, CDR1 is SGHDN and CDR2 is FVKESK. This CDR3 is 16 amino acids long. This CDR3 is CASSLRTNRGDTEAFF. DNA for the CDR3: TGTGCCAGCAGCCTTCGGACCAACCGGGGTGACACTGAAGCTTTCTTT.

The chain links TRBV9 to TRBJ2-2; 9 positions agree with TRBD1. The CDR3 spans 16 residues. Losses at the gene ends were 7 bases for V and 4 bases for J; bases not matched to a gene: 11. Germline V lookup: CDR1 SGDLS, CDR2 YYNGEE. CDR3 sequence reads: CASGSWTGAVTGELFF. The DNA for the CDR3 is TGTGCCAGCGGATCCTGGACAGGGGCGGTCACCGGGGAGCTGTTTTTT. Using reference TRBV9 and TRBJ2-2 for the parts outside the CDR3, the full variable domain is DSGVTQTPKHLITATGQRVTLRCSPRSGDLSVYWYQQSLDQGLQFLIQYYNGEERAKGNILERFSAQQFPDLHSELNLSSLELGDSALYFCASGSWTGAVTGELFFGEGSRLTVL.

V and J are TRBV7-9 and TRBJ2-7, with D possibly being TRBD1 (5 bases). CDR1 SEHNR and CDR2 FQNEAQ come from the germline V gene (reference sequence). Trimming cost V 1 base and J 7 bases, with 17 bases left between them. There are 15 residues in the CDR3. DNA for the CDR3: TGTGCCAGCAGCTTAGAGGCAGGGTCCTTGGGGGAGCAGTACTTC. It specifies CASSLEAGSLGEQYF.

This CDR3 reads CASSSTGVVEKLFF. The DNA for the CDR3 is TGTGCCAGCAGCTCTACAGGGGTCGTTGAAAAACTGTTTTTT. The chain has TRBV7-9 and TRBJ1-4; 7 bases map to TRBD1. This CDR3 region has 14 residues. The germline gives CDR1 SEHNR, CDR2 FQNEAQ (reference sequence). With V trimmed by 4 bases and J by 7 bases, 6 bases remained unmatched.

The J gene is TRBJ2-5, the V gene TRBV6-2 or TRBV6-3, with TRBD2 matching 9 bases. The junction had 12 bases not matched to a gene; V was cut back by 3 bases and J by 1 base. The CDR3 contains 18 residues. Germline-derived CDR1 and CDR2 are MNHEY and SVGEGT. The CDR3 loop is CASSYSREGLYPQETQYF. CDR3 DNA sequence: TGTGCCAGCAGTTATTCGCGGGAGGGCCTATACCCCCAAGAGACCCAGTACTTC.

The chain combines TRBV3-1 (or the pseudogene TRBV3-2) with TRBJ2-5; 9 bases align to TRBD1. The CDR3 length is 16 residues. Germline trimming cut 1 base from V and 2 bases from J; bases unmatched to any gene: 5. Germline-derived CDR1 and CDR2 are LGHDT and YNNKEL (reference sequence). CDR3 sequence (DNA): TGTGCCAGCAGCCAAGGGGACAGGGCGCTACAAGAGACCCAGTACTTC. The encoded protein is CASSQGDRALQETQYF.

The V call is TRBV19, the J call TRBJ2-7; 11 positions agree with TRBD1. The CDR3 consists of 14 residues. With 3 bases clipped from V and 5 bases from J, the junction kept 3 bases outside the gene matches. Germline V gene sequence: CDR1 LNHDA, CDR2 SQIVND (reference sequence). CDR3 nucleotide sequence: TGTGCCAGTAGTATGAGGGGACAGGGGGACGAGCAGTACTTC. Residues: CASSMRGQGDEQYF.

V gene TRBV24-1 combines with J gene TRBJ2-3; TRBD1 agrees at 8 bases. CDR1 is KGHDR, CDR2 SFDVKD, per germline. The CDR3 extends over 15 amino acids. Trimming removed 6 bases from V and 5 bases from J; junction bases left unmatched: 9. CDR3 protein: CATSQTGQVGDTQYF. The CDR3 DNA reads as TGTGCCACCAGTCAGACGGGACAGGTGGGAGATACGCAGTATTTT.

The chain uses TRBV5-8 and TRBJ2-3; D may be TRBD1 (7 bases). Germline values: CDR1 SGHTS, CDR2 YDEGEE. This CDR3 has 15 residues. V lost 3 bases and J lost 3, with 14 bases in between. Written as DNA, the CDR3 is TGTGCCAGCAGCTACCACAGGGGAGGAACAGATACGCAGTATTTT. It yields the protein CASSYHRGGTDTQYF.

The chain combines TRBV3-1 (or the pseudogene TRBV3-2) with TRBJ1-2; D not certain. V was clipped by 0 bases and J by 4 bases, with 12 bases between them. Germline V lookup: CDR1 LGHDT, CDR2 YNNKEL (reference sequence). This CDR3 has 15 residues. CDR3 DNA: TGTGCCAGCAGCCAAGATCAACAGACGATCTATGGCTACACCTTC. It codes for CASSQDQQTIYGYTF.

V gene TRBV28 combines with J gene TRBJ2-3, with 7 bases fitting TRBD2. CDR1 is MDHEN and CDR2 is SYDVKM in the germline V gene. The CDR3 spans 16 residues. Trimming removed 4 bases from V and 5 bases from J; junction bases left unmatched: 12. Here the CDR3 reads CASSSNKGGEIDTQYF. The DNA of the CDR3 is TGTGCCAGCAGTTCGAACAAGGGAGGGGAGATAGATACGCAGTATTTT.

This chain joins TRBV28 and TRBJ2-7, with D perhaps TRBD1 (6 bases). Germline CDR1 reads MDHEN; CDR2 reads SYDVKM. The CDR3 totals 16 residues. V lost 10 bases and J lost 4, with 26 bases in between. CDR3 region: CATLGDISRIVYEQYF. The CDR3 nucleotides read TGTGCCACCCTGGGGGACATCTCTAGAATTGTGTACGAGCAGTACTTC.

V gene TRBV25-1 combines with J gene TRBJ2-2; TRBD1 matches 8 bases. CDR3 length: 15 residues. V was pared by 5 bases and J by 2 bases, with 4 bases of the junction left unmatched. From germline, CDR1 is MGHDK and CDR2 SYGVNS. The CDR3 sequence is CASSYDRGNTGELFF. Here the CDR3 DNA reads TGTGCCAGCAGTTACGACAGGGGCAACACCGGGGAGCTGTTTTTT.

This clone was recorded a few times. The chain is built from TRBV18 and TRBJ1-1; D is unclear. This CDR3 has 13 residues. From germline, CDR1 is KGHSH and CDR2 LQKENI. Deletions cut 4 bases from V and 2 bases from J, with 8 bases between. The CDR3 DNA is TGTGCCAGCTCACGCCGCAGTAACACTGAAGCTTTCTTT. Its translation: CASSRRSNTEAFF.

This chain connects TRBV6-5 to TRBJ2-2; 7 bases are shared with TRBD1. The CDR3 runs to 15 residues. Trimming took 7 bases from V and 5 from J; bases not matched to a gene: 10. CDR1 and CDR2 from the germline V gene are MNHEY and SVGAGI. The DNA of the CDR3 is TGTGCCAGCAATACGGGACAGACCACAACCGGGGAGCTGTTTTTT. Translation gives CASNTGQTTTGELFF.

This chain connects TRBV2 to TRBJ2-3; TRBD2 might be the D (6 bases). Per germline, CDR1 SNHLY and CDR2 FYNNEI. The CDR3 consists of 15 residues. The V gene lost 10 bases and the J gene lost 0 bases, with 17 bases spanning the gap. CDR3: CATSGTRVSTDTQYF. For the CDR3, the DNA is TGTGCCACCTCCGGGACTCGAGTTAGCACAGATACGCAGTATTTT.

In DNA form, the CDR3 reads TGTGCCAGCAGCTCGACAGGGGCTGGTGAGACCCAGTACTTC. It translates to CASSSTGAGETQYF. The chain is built from TRBV7-3 and TRBJ2-5; 8 bases match TRBD1. The length of the CDR3 is 14 residues. Trimming took 4 bases from V and 5 from J; bases not matched to a gene: 6. CDR1 SGHTA and CDR2 FQGTGA come from the germline V gene.

The chain is built from TRBV7-2 and TRBJ2-5, with no clear D. Trimming shortened V by 5 bases and J by 2 bases, and 6 bases separated the two germline ends. The CDR3 totals 12 residues. CDR1 is SGHTA, CDR2 FQGNSA, per germline. The CDR3 loop is CASSAHQETQYF. The DNA of the CDR3 is TGTGCCAGCAGCGCGCATCAAGAGACCCAGTACTTC.